The T cell receptor (beta chain) under discussion was sequenced for a study of blood T cell repertoires in COVID-19. The overall study: Whether acute or convalescent, the COVID-19 samples came from the United States, Italy and Spain. Sources were T cells, B-cell-depleted T cells, or PBMCs; the material itself was cDNA or gDNA.

Measured with immunoSEQ multiplex PCR; TCRdb has only the in-frame clones, and not every one. The table lists fewer than 85,000 clones, roughly 85% of them singletons. This clone came up once. CDR1 and CDR2 from the germline V gene are SGHNT and YENEEA. V was trimmed by 7 bases and J by 7 bases, leaving 13 bases between them. This CDR3 contains 13 residues. The chain couples TRBV11-3 to TRBJ2-2, with D perhaps matching TRBD1 (5 bases). The source of this sequence is an elderly man with acute or convalescent COVID-19. The specimen sequenced was peripheral blood. CDR3 in amino acids: CASTIRVGGELFF. CDR3 coding DNA: TGTGCCAGCACGATCAGGGTCGGCGGGGAGCTGTTTTTT. Full variable domain (remainder filled in from reference TRBV11-3 and TRBJ2-2): EAGVVQSPRYKIIEKKQPVAFWCNPISGHNTLYWYLQNLGQGPELLIRYENEEAVDDSQLPKDRFSAERLKGVDSTLKIQPAELGDSAVYLCASTIRVGGELFFGEGSRLTVL.